This TCR beta chain was documented in a study of beta chain features in type 1 diabetes. About the research overall: Patients did not differ from healthy donors in age, gender or cell yield. Overall study findings and caveats: Whether TCRB rearrangement is influenced by HLA type was left unresolved in this analysis. The naive, central memory and Treg TCRB repertoires of patients appeared to be more similar to one another than those of healthy donors.

The authors reverse transcribed all of the isolated RNA, so sequencing captured expressed TCRB transcripts. Produced via immunoSEQ multiplex PCR; TCRdb's table is partial and in-frame only. The table includes 350,000 to 450,000 clones, over 11% detected once. This clone has only a few counts. The antigen is unknown. A junction end diverges from the germline sequence, so it may reflect a read error. Germline V CDR1 and CDR2: PRHDT, FYEKMQ (reference sequence). This CDR3 has 14 residues. The receptor's source is a man aged 25 to 40 in good health. The chain combines TRBV13 with TRBJ1-5, with TRBD1 matching 10 bases. The sample comprised naive CD4+ T cells from blood. CDR3 amino acids: CASSLGQGVQPQHF. The CDR3 DNA is TGTGCCAGCAGCCTAGGACAGGGGGTTCAGCCCCAGCATTTT.